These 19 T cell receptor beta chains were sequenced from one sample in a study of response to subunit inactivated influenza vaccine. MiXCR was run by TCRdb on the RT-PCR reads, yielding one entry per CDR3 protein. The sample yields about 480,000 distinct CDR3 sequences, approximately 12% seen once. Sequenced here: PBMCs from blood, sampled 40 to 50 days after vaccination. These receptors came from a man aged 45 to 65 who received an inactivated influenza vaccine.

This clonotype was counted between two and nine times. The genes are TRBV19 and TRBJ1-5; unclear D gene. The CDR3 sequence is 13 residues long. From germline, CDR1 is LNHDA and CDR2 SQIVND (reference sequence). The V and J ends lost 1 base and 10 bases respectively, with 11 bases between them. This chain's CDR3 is CASSIGPASPQHF. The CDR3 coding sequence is TGTGCCAGTAGTATAGGGCCGGCCAGCCCCCAGCATTTT.

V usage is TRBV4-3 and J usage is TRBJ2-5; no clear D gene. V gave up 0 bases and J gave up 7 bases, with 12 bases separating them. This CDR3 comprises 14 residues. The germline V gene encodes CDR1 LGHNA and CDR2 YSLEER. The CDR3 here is CASSQDRNVGTQYF. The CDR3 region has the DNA TGCGCCAGCAGCCAAGATCGGAACGTGGGGACCCAGTACTTC.

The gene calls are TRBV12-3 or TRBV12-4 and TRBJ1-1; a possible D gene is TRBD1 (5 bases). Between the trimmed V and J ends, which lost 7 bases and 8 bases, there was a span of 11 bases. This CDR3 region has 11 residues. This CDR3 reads CASTWGTEAFF. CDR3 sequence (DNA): TGTGCCAGCACCTGGGGGACCGAAGCTTTCTTT.

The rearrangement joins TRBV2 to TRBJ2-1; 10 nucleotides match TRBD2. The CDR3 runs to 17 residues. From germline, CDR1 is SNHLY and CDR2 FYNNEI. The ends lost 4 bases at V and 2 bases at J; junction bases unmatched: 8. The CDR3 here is CASSGGPTSGAYNEQFF. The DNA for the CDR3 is TGTGCCAGCAGTGGAGGCCCCACTAGCGGGGCCTACAATGAGCAGTTCTTC.

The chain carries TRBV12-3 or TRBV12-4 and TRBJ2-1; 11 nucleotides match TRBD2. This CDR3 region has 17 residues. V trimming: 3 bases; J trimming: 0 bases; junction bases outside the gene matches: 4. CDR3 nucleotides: TGTGCCAGCAGTTTCACCGGGACTAGCGGCTCCTACAATGAGCAGTTCTTC. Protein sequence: CASSFTGTSGSYNEQFF.

The CDR3 sequence is CSARDGTGAWFF. DNA of the CDR3: TGCAGTGCTAGAGATGGAACGGGAGCATGGTTCTTC. This chain connects TRBV20-1 to TRBJ2-1; tentative D call: TRBD2 (6 bases). This CDR3 contains 12 residues. Germline CDR1 is DFQATT and CDR2 is SNEGSKA (reference sequence). The V gene lost 0 bases and the J gene lost 15 bases, with 15 bases spanning the gap.

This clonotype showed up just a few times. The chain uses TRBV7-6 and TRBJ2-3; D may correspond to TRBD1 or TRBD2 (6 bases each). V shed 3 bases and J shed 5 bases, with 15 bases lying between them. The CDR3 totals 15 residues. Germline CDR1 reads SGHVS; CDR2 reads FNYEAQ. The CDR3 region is CASSFYGGPGDTQYF. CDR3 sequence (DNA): TGTGCCAGCAGCTTCTATGGGGGGCCTGGAGATACGCAGTATTTT. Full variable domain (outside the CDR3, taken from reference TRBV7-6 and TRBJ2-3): GAGVSQSPRYKVTKRGQDVALRCDPISGHVSLYWYRQALGQGPEFLTYFNYEAQQDKSGLPNDRFSAERPEGSISTLTIQRTEQRDSAMYRCASSFYGGPGDTQYFGPGTRLTVL.

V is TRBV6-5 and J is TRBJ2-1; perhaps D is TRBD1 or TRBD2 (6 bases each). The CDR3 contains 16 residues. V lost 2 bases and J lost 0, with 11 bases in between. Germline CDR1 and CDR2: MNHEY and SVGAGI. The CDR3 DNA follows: TGTGCCAGCAGTTACGGTGGGGGGCTCTCCTACAATGAGCAGTTCTTC. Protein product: CASSYGGGLSYNEQFF.

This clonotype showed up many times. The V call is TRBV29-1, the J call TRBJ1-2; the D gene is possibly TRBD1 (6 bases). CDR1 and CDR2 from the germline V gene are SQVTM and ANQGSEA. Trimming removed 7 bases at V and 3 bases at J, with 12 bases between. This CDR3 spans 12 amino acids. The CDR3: CSDRGGDYGYTF. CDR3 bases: TGCAGCGATAGGGGGGGTGACTATGGCTACACCTTC.

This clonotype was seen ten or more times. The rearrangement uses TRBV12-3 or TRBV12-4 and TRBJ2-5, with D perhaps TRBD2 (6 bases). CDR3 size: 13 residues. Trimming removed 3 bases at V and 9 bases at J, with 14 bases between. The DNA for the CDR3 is TGTGCCAGCAGTTTTCAACGGCCGGGGGCCCAGTACTTC. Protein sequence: CASSFQRPGAQYF.

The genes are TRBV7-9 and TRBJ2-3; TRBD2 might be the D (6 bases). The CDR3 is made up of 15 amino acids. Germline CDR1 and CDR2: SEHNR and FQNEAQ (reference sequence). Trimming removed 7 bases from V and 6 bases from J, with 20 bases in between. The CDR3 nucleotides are TGTGCCAGCACCTCCCCCGTCCGGGACTCGGATACGCAGTATTTT. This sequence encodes CASTSPVRDSDTQYF.

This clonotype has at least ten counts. The chain's CDR3 is CASSLSGTGRTGELFF. CDR3 nucleotides: TGTGCCAGCAGTTTAAGTGGTACAGGGCGGACCGGGGAGCTGTTTTTT. J is TRBJ2-2 and V is TRBV12-3 or TRBV12-4; a weak D match, TRBD1 (6 bases). This CDR3 is built from 16 residues. Trimming shortened V by 2 bases and J by 5 bases, and 15 bases separated the two germline ends.

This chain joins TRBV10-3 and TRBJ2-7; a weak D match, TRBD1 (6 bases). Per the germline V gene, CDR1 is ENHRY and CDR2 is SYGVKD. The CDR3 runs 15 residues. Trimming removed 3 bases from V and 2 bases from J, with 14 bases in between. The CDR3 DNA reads TGTGCCATCAGTGACAGGGGTCTAACCACCTACGAGCAGTACTTC. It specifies CAISDRGLTTYEQYF.

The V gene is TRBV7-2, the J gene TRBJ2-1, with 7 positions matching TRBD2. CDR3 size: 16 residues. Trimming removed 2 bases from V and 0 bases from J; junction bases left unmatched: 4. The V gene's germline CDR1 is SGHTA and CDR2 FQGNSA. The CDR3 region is CASSLNGEGSYNEQFF. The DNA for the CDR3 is TGTGCCAGCAGCTTAAACGGGGAGGGCTCCTACAATGAGCAGTTCTTC.

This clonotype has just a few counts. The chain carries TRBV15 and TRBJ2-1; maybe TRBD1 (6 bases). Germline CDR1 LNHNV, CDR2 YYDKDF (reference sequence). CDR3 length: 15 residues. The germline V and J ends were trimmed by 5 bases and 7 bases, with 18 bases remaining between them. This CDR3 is CATSEAGAPNNEQFF. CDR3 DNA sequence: TGTGCCACCAGCGAGGCAGGGGCCCCCAATAATGAGCAGTTCTTC. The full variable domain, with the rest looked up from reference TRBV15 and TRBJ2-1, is DAMVIQNPRYQVTQFGKPVTLSCSQTLNHNVMYWYQQKSSQAPKLLFHYYDKDFNNEADTPDNFQSRRPNTSFCFLDIRSPGLGDTAMYLCATSEAGAPNNEQFFGPGTRLTVL.

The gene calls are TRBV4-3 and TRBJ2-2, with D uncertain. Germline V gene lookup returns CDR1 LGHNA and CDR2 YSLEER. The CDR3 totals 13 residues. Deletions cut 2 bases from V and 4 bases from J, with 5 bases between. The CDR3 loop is CASSQLITGELFF. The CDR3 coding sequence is TGCGCCAGCAGCCAACTTATCACCGGGGAGCTGTTTTTT.

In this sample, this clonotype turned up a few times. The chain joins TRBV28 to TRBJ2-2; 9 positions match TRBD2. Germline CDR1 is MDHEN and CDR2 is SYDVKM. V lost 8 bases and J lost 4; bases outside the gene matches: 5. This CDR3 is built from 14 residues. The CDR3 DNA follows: TGTGCCAGCGGAATTAGCGGGGGCACCGGGGAGCTGTTTTTT. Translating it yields CASGISGGTGELFF.

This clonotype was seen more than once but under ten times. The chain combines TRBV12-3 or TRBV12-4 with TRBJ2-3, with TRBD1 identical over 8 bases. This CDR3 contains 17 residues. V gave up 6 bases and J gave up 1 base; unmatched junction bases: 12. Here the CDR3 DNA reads TGTGCCAGCAGGAAGGGCCCAGGGGGCCGGGGCACAGATACGCAGTATTTT. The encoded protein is CASRKGPGGRGTDTQYF.

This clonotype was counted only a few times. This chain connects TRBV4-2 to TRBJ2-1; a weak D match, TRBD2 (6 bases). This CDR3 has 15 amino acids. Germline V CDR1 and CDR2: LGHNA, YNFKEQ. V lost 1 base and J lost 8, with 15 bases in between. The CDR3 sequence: CASSQAILAWDEQFF. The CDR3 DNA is TGTGCCAGCAGCCAAGCTATCCTAGCGTGGGATGAGCAGTTCTTC.